This paragraph covers one T cell receptor (beta chain) sequence. This specimen comes from a study of CD8+ T cells in alopecia areata. Treatment of the sample: oral pan-JAK inhibitor, 5-10 mg twice daily. Following RNA extraction, reverse transcription yielded cDNA that acted as the sequencing template. Method: immunoSEQ multiplex PCR; TCRdb's copy keeps in-frame clones and lacks some. This table has about 210,000 clones, 66% appearing once. The source was CD4+ T cells sorted from blood, collected between weeks 44 and 45, from a patient treated with tofacitinib. This clonotype originated in a human donor with alopecia areata.

The CDR3 DNA reads TGCAGCGTGGACCAGGCTCGCGGCTACACCTTC. Its protein is CSVDQARGYTF. This rearrangement joins TRBV29-1 to TRBJ1-2; no definite D call. Trimming left V 6 bases short and J 8 bases short, with 13 bases between. The CDR3 runs 11 residues. Looked up from germline, CDR1 is SQVTM and CDR2 is ANQGSEA.